A single sample gave rise to the 18 T cell receptor beta chains below, sequenced in a study of identical twins. TCRdb reprocessed the 5' RACE reads via MiXCR and lists one record per CDR3 protein. The sample shows 1.5 million to 2 million distinct CDR3 sequences, roughly a third of them seen only once. The source material was cord blood. These receptor sequences come from a newborn girl in good health.

The genes are TRBV20-1 and TRBJ2-7, with TRBD1 as a possible D gene (6 bases). Germline lookup yields CDR1 DFQATT and CDR2 SNEGSKA (reference sequence). Trimming took 6 bases from V and 3 from J, leaving 12 bases between them. The CDR3 spans 12 residues. This CDR3 reads CSANRDNYEQYF. For the CDR3, the DNA is TGCAGTGCAAACCGGGACAACTACGAGCAGTACTTC.

This clonotype has more than one count but fewer than ten. The chain combines TRBV20-1 with TRBJ2-7; 9 nucleotides agree with TRBD2. The germline V gene has CDR1 DFQATT and CDR2 SNEGSKA (reference sequence). The CDR3 length is 17 residues. Trimming took 0 bases from V and 5 from J; bases not matched to a gene: 14. The CDR3 reads CSARDYGLAGAHHEQYF. In DNA, the CDR3 is TGCAGTGCTAGAGATTATGGTTTAGCGGGGGCCCACCACGAGCAGTACTTC.

This clonotype was observed a handful of times. CDR3 amino acids: CASSQKVLLGRAQETQYF. CDR3 nucleotide sequence: TGTGCCAGCAGCCAAAAGGTCCTATTGGGCAGGGCCCAAGAGACCCAGTACTTC. V and J are TRBV12-3 or TRBV12-4 and TRBJ2-5; tentatively, D is TRBD1 (5 bases). CDR3 length equals 18 residues. V shed 6 bases and J shed 1 base, with 24 bases lying between them.

The V gene is TRBV20-1, the J gene TRBJ2-7, with D tentatively TRBD1 (6 bases). CDR1 is DFQATT, CDR2 SNEGSKA, per germline (reference sequence). The CDR3 totals 12 residues. Trimming removed 2 bases from V and 2 bases from J, with 7 bases in between. The CDR3 DNA reads TGCAGTGCTAGAAGGACAGCCTACGAGCAGTACTTC. This codes for CSARRTAYEQYF.

The chain employs TRBV18 and TRBJ2-4, with 12 bases aligning to TRBD2. The end of the DNA is better explained by TRBJ2-7, so the J call may be wrong. This CDR3 region has 14 residues. Germline loops: CDR1 KGHSH, CDR2 LQKENI. The CDR3 DNA reads as TGTGCCAGCTCACCAGAGACTAGCGGGAGCGAGCAGTACTTC. Translating gives CASSPETSGSEQYF.

Remarks on this clonotype: Its ends do not fully match the called genes, so a read error is possible. This chain links TRBV13 with TRBJ2-7; D call uncertain. The CDR3 totals 11 residues. Germline lookup yields CDR1 PRHDT and CDR2 FYEKMQ (reference sequence). CDR3 loop: CACSLGLEQYF. CDR3 DNA sequence: TGTGCCTGCAGCTTAGGCCTCGAGCAGTACTTC. Based on the CDR3 plus reference TRBV13 and TRBJ2-7, the full variable domain is AAGVIQSPRHLIKEKRETATLKCYPIPRHDTVYWYQQGPGQDPQFLISFYEKMQSDKGSIPDRFSAQQFSDYHSELNMSSLELGDSALYFCACSLGLEQYFGPGTRLTVT.

The CDR3 nucleotides read TGCGCCAGCAGCTTGGGCCGGGAAAACGACAATGAGCAGTTCTTC. Translated, it gives CASSLGRENDNEQFF. This rearrangement joins TRBV5-1 to TRBJ2-1, with D possibly being TRBD2 (5 bases). The CDR3 spans 15 residues. CDR1 is SGHRS, CDR2 YFSETQ, per germline. The germline V and J ends were trimmed by 0 bases and 5 bases, with 12 bases remaining between them.

In its sample, this clonotype was seen a few times. The rearrangement uses TRBV27 and TRBJ2-1; TRBD1 agrees at 9 bases. V trimming: 2 bases; J trimming: 8 bases; junction bases outside the gene matches: 7. This CDR3 spans 15 amino acids. Germline loops: CDR1 MNHEY, CDR2 SMNVEV (reference sequence). In DNA form, the CDR3 reads TGTGCCAGCAGTTTAATTCGGGACAGGGCCTATGAGCAGTTCTTC. This sequence encodes CASSLIRDRAYEQFF.

CDR3 region: CAWKAGPGNTIYF. As DNA, the CDR3 is TGTGCCTGGAAGGCGGGGCCTGGAAACACCATATATTTT. The gene calls are TRBV30 and TRBJ1-3; tentative D call: TRBD1 (5 bases). The CDR3 length is 13 residues. V gave up 4 bases and J gave up 2 bases, with 9 bases separating them. Germline-derived CDR1 and CDR2 are GTSNPN and SVGIG (reference sequence).

This clonotype was observed a handful of times. This chain uses TRBV4-2 with TRBJ1-1, with D maybe TRBD1 (5 bases). The CDR3 spans 14 residues. Germline values: CDR1 LGHNA, CDR2 YNFKEQ. V lost 2 bases to trimming and J lost 3 bases, with 10 bases between them. The CDR3 loop reads CASSQLQAYTEAFF. The DNA of the CDR3 is TGTGCCAGCAGCCAATTACAGGCATACACTGAAGCTTTCTTT.

This clonotype occurred a few times. J is TRBJ2-3 and V is TRBV14; a weak D match, TRBD2 (5 bases). V shed 2 bases and J shed 2 bases, with 8 bases lying between them. Germline V gene data show CDR1 as SGHDN and CDR2 as FVKESK. CDR3 length: 14 amino acids. The CDR3, as DNA: TGTGCCAGCAGCCAACGGACTTACACAGATACGCAGTATTTT. Its translation is CASSQRTYTDTQYF.

The rearrangement uses TRBV7-4 and TRBJ2-3; possibly TRBD1 or TRBD2 for D (6 bases each). V was cut by 1 base and J by 2 bases, with 28 bases left in between. The CDR3 spans 21 residues. From germline, CDR1 is SGHVT and CDR2 SQSDAQ. The CDR3 DNA sequence: TGTGCCAGCAGCTTAGGAACCGGGGGCCCTAAGTGCTCTCCCTTCACAGATACGCAGTATTTT. It specifies CASSLGTGGPKCSPFTDTQYF.

The chain recombines TRBV29-1 with TRBJ2-1; TRBD2 agrees at 8 bases. CDR3 length equals 16 residues. V was pared by 0 bases and J by 8 bases, with 12 bases of the junction left unmatched. Germline CDR1 SQVTM, CDR2 ANQGSEA. CDR3: CSVEDRAGLGGYEQFF. For the CDR3, the DNA is TGCAGCGTTGAAGATCGAGCGGGACTAGGAGGCTATGAGCAGTTCTTC.

This clonotype was detected a few times. This chain uses TRBV10-3 with TRBJ1-6; D remains ambiguous. Germline assignment: CDR1 ENHRY and CDR2 SYGVKD. Trimming removed 3 bases from V and 2 bases from J, with 2 bases in between. CDR3 length: 13 amino acids. CDR3 region: CAISDTYNSPLHF. The CDR3 coding sequence is TGTGCCATCAGTGACACCTATAATTCACCCCTCCACTTT.

This clonotype showed up just a few times. The V call is TRBV29-1, the J call TRBJ2-5; perhaps TRBD1 as D (7 bases). Trimming pared 6 bases from V and 7 bases from J, leaving 18 bases between. The CDR3 is made up of 13 amino acids. The germline gives CDR1 SQVTM, CDR2 ANQGSEA. The CDR3 loop is CSVWQGGRGTQYF. CDR3 bases: TGCAGCGTATGGCAGGGGGGCAGGGGGACCCAGTACTTC.

This clonotype was counted between two and nine times. The chain uses TRBV10-3 and TRBJ2-7; TRBD1 matches at 9 bases. The length of the CDR3 is 18 residues. In germline, CDR1 is ENHRY, CDR2 SYGVKD. With V trimmed by 2 bases and J by 3 bases, 14 bases remained unmatched. As DNA, the CDR3 is TGTGCCATCAGTGAGACCCCGATATCGTGGACAGGGGACTACGAGCAGTACTTC. This translates into CAISETPISWTGDYEQYF.

A few counts support this clonotype. The rearrangement uses TRBV12-3 or TRBV12-4 and TRBJ2-1; 15 bases map to TRBD2. This CDR3 has 19 residues. V was clipped by 6 bases and J by 0 bases; unmatched bases: 9. The CDR3 sequence is CASRGGLAGGPSSYNEQFF. For the CDR3, the DNA is TGTGCCAGCAGGGGAGGACTAGCGGGGGGGCCCAGCTCCTACAATGAGCAGTTCTTC.

This chain joins TRBV20-1 and TRBJ1-5, with D tentatively TRBD1 (5 bases). V dropped 6 bases and J dropped 2 bases, with 17 bases sitting between them. Germline lookup yields CDR1 DFQATT and CDR2 SNEGSKA (reference sequence). The CDR3 has 15 residues. DNA for the CDR3: TGCAGTGCAAAAAAACCCAAGGGACGCAATCAGCCCCAGCATTTT. This translates into CSAKKPKGRNQPQHF.